The text below deals with one TCR beta chain. CDR1 is LNHDA and CDR2 is SQIVND in the germline V gene (reference sequence). The V and J ends lost 1 base and 4 bases, in that order; junction bases with no gene match: 10. This CDR3 spans 16 amino acids. The data originate from a study of blood T cell repertoires in COVID-19. About the research overall: Samples taken during acute and convalescent COVID-19 were collected in the United States, Italy and Spain.

Data came from immunoSEQ multiplex PCR; TCRdb stores just in-frame clones and leaves some out. Found here are approximately 45,000 clones, about nine tenths of them singletons; the top ten hold around 15%. Sequenced sample: peripheral blood. This TCR was recovered from a human donor in a cohort sampled during active COVID-19. The rearrangement links TRBV19 to TRBJ2-7, with TRBD1 identical over 7 bases. CDR3 region: CASSIGGTDSIYEQYF. In DNA, the CDR3 is TGTGCCAGTAGTATAGGAGGGACAGACTCCATTTACGAGCAGTACTTC.